Below are 30 T cell receptor beta chains sequenced from a single sample in a study of blood T cell repertoires in COVID-19. TCRdb keeps only in-frame clones here, not all; method: immunoSEQ multiplex PCR. The top ten hold more than 0.95% of the sample, which has 70,000 to 90,000 clones, about 89% seen once. The specimen was PBMCs or T cells enriched from blood (not recorded which). Receptor source: a woman between 45 and 65 years old with acute COVID-19.

The rearrangement joins TRBV28 to TRBJ2-2; maybe TRBD1 (5 bases). CDR3 length equals 15 residues. V was cut by 5 bases and J by 5 bases, with 15 bases left in between. Germline V CDR1 and CDR2: MDHEN, SYDVKM. CDR3 sequence (DNA): TGTGCCAGCAGTCTACGGCCGGACAATACCGGGGAGCTGTTTTTT. It yields the protein CASSLRPDNTGELFF.

The chain uses TRBV11-2 and TRBJ1-6, with D unresolved. The V gene's germline CDR1 is SGHAT and CDR2 FQNNGV. The CDR3 extends over 17 amino acids. The germline V and J ends were trimmed by 5 bases and 8 bases, with 22 bases remaining between them. CDR3 in DNA: TGTGCCAGCAGCCCGACCCGGACTCCAGAACCCTATTCACCCCTCCACTTT. This translates into CASSPTRTPEPYSPLHF. The variable domain in full, with the rest retrieved from reference TRBV11-2 and TRBJ1-6, is EAGVAQSPRYKIIEKRQSVAFWCNPISGHATLYWYQQILGQGPKLLIQFQNNGVVDDSQLPKDRFSAERLKGVDSTLKIQPAKLEDSAVYLCASSPTRTPEPYSPLHFGNGTRLTVT.

J is TRBJ2-2 and V is TRBV3-1 (or the pseudogene TRBV3-2); 7 bases fit TRBD2. After removal of 3 bases from V and 4 bases from J, the junction contained 2 bases not matched to a gene. Germline loops: CDR1 LGHDT, CDR2 YNNKEL (reference sequence). The CDR3 is 14 amino acids. CDR3 residues: CASSQRGSTGELFF. The CDR3, as DNA: TGTGCCAGCAGCCAGCGGGGGAGCACCGGGGAGCTGTTTTTT.

This clone was observed once. The gene calls are TRBV18 and TRBJ1-1; weak D call: TRBD1 (6 bases). Trimming shortened V by 3 bases and J by 5 bases, and 13 bases separated the two germline ends. The CDR3 has 14 residues. Germline V gene data show CDR1 as KGHSH and CDR2 as LQKENI. CDR3 nucleotides: TGTGCCAGCTCACCTGAACAGGGTAGTACTGAAGCTTTCTTT. This codes for CASSPEQGSTEAFF.

CDR3 amino acids: CAWSRGATDTQYF. As DNA, the CDR3 is TGTGCCTGGAGTCGGGGGGCCACAGATACGCAGTATTTT. V usage is TRBV30 and J usage is TRBJ2-3; a weak D match, TRBD2 (7 bases). From germline, CDR1 is GTSNPN and CDR2 SVGIG (reference sequence). This CDR3 has 13 residues. V lost 2 bases and J lost 2, with 8 bases in between. Looking up the rest from reference TRBV30 and TRBJ2-3 gives the full variable domain: SQTIHQWPATLVQPVGSPLSLECTVEGTSNPNLYWYRQAAGRGLQLLFYSVGIGQISSEVPQNLSASRPQDRQFILSSKKLLLSDSGFYLCAWSRGATDTQYFGPGTRLTVL.

The chain is built from TRBV30 and TRBJ2-7; 8 positions agree with TRBD1. The junction had 3 bases not matched to a gene; V was cut back by 5 bases and J by 0 bases. This CDR3 has 13 residues. Germline-derived CDR1 and CDR2 are GTSNPN and SVGIG (reference sequence). CDR3 protein: CAWGTGPSYEQYF. Written as DNA, the CDR3 is TGTGCCTGGGGGACAGGCCCCTCCTACGAGCAGTACTTC.

In its sample, this clone was seen once. J is TRBJ1-1 and V is TRBV7-2; perhaps TRBD1 as D (5 bases). Trimming took off 5 bases at V and 6 bases at J, with 16 bases between the two ends. CDR1 is SGHTA, CDR2 FQGNSA, per germline. The CDR3 consists of 14 residues. This CDR3 reads CASSKQVGGAEAFF. The DNA for the CDR3 is TGTGCCAGCAGCAAACAGGTTGGTGGAGCTGAAGCTTTCTTT.

The chain has TRBV14 and TRBJ2-3, with D unresolved. V was cut by 3 bases and J by 0 bases, with 7 bases left in between. The length of the CDR3 is 14 residues. Germline CDR1 is SGHDN and CDR2 is FVKESK. This chain's CDR3 is CASSHFPSTDTQYF. CDR3 nucleotide sequence: TGTGCCAGCAGCCATTTTCCTAGCACAGATACGCAGTATTTT.

The J gene is TRBJ2-2, the V gene TRBV5-1; TRBD1 agrees at 9 bases. CDR1 and CDR2 from the germline V gene are SGHRS and YFSETQ. The CDR3 has 13 residues. J gave up 11 bases and V 4 bases, and 6 bases lay outside the gene matches. CDR3 region: CASSGRDRDELFF. The CDR3 DNA reads TGCGCCAGCAGCGGGCGGGACAGGGACGAGCTGTTTTTT.

J is TRBJ1-2 and V is TRBV5-1; TRBD1 agrees at 9 bases. The CDR3 runs 14 residues. CDR1 and CDR2 (germline): SGHRS, YFSETQ. The junction had 5 bases not matched to a gene; V was cut back by 4 bases and J by 4 bases. CDR3 coding DNA: TGCGCCAGCAGCCCGGGACAGGGCGGCTATGGCTACACCTTC. Residues: CASSPGQGGYGYTF.

The chain is built from TRBV10-3 and TRBJ2-5, with 7 bases that match TRBD2. V lost 2 bases, J lost 4 bases, and 7 bases stayed unmatched. This CDR3 is built from 15 residues. The germline gives CDR1 ENHRY, CDR2 SYGVKD. CDR3 sequence: CAISEGGRGGETQYF. CDR3 nucleotide sequence: TGTGCCATCAGTGAGGGTGGGAGGGGAGGAGAGACCCAGTACTTC.

The V gene is TRBV27, the J gene TRBJ1-6; 7 bases fit TRBD1. Trimming took 0 bases from V and 14 from J; bases not matched to a gene: 4. Germline CDR1 and CDR2: MNHEY and SMNVEV (reference sequence). This CDR3 spans 13 amino acids. The CDR3 here is CASSLSRTGTLHF. CDR3 nucleotide sequence: TGTGCCAGCAGTTTATCCAGGACAGGAACCCTCCACTTT.

This chain joins TRBV3-1 (or the pseudogene TRBV3-2) and TRBJ1-2, with 7 bases aligning to TRBD1. With V trimmed by 4 bases and J by 4 bases, 6 bases remained unmatched. CDR3 size: 14 residues. The germline gives CDR1 LGHDT, CDR2 YNNKEL (reference sequence). In DNA form, the CDR3 reads TGTGCCAGCAGCCCGCGACAGGGTCCCTATGGCTACACCTTC. It is translated as CASSPRQGPYGYTF.

The sample holds one count of this clone. The V and J genes are TRBV12-3 or TRBV12-4 and TRBJ1-5; D is undetermined. The length of the CDR3 is 12 residues. The V and J ends lost 7 bases and 7 bases respectively, with 11 bases between them. DNA for the CDR3: TGTGCCAGCACCGAGAAATTCCAGCCCCAGCATTTT. This encodes CASTEKFQPQHF.

This chain uses TRBV6-5 with TRBJ1-5; TRBD1 might be the D (6 bases). Looked up from germline, CDR1 is MNHEY and CDR2 is SVGAGI. CDR3 length: 15 residues. V lost 6 bases to trimming and J lost 0 bases, with 12 bases between them. The CDR3, as DNA: TGTGCCAGCAGCCGAGGGACACTTAGCAATCAGCCCCAGCATTTT. Its protein product is CASSRGTLSNQPQHF.

The chain employs TRBV5-1 and TRBJ1-1, with D unresolved. Trimming took 4 bases from V and 0 from J, leaving 10 bases between them. The CDR3 contains 14 residues. From germline, CDR1 is SGHRS and CDR2 YFSETQ. CDR3 loop: CASSRGVLNTEAFF. CDR3 nucleotide sequence: TGCGCCAGCAGCCGGGGAGTTTTGAACACTGAAGCTTTCTTT.

Note on this clone: At one end the junction does not follow the germline gene, possibly because of a read error. CDR3 protein: CAWNWDRGRFAF. In DNA form, the CDR3 reads TGTGCCTGGAATTGGGACAGGGGGCGATTCGCCTTC. The V call is TRBV30, the J call TRBJ1-2; 12 nucleotides align to TRBD1. The CDR3 is 12 amino acids. Germline CDR1 is GTSNPN and CDR2 is SVGIG (reference sequence). The full variable domain, rest sourced from reference TRBV30 and TRBJ1-2, is SQTIHQWPATLVQPVGSPLSLECTVEGTSNPNLYWYRQAAGRGLQLLFYSVGIGQISSEVPQNLSASRPQDRQFILSSKKLLLSDSGFYLCAWNWDRGRFAFGSGTRLTVV.

This clone came up a few times. The chain uses TRBV6-4 and TRBJ2-1; the D is unclear. This CDR3 comprises 14 residues. The germline V and J ends were trimmed by 2 bases and 0 bases, with 5 bases remaining between them. Germline loops: CDR1 MRHNA, CDR2 SNTAGT. The CDR3 nucleotides read TGTGCCAGCAGTGACGGTAGCTCCTACAATGAGCAGTTCTTC. This gives the protein CASSDGSSYNEQFF.

V gene TRBV19 combines with J gene TRBJ2-5; D is possibly TRBD2 (5 bases). The CDR3 sequence is 15 residues long. The germline V and J ends were trimmed by 6 bases and 4 bases, with 18 bases remaining between them. Germline CDR1 reads LNHDA; CDR2 reads SQIVND (reference sequence). CDR3 DNA sequence: TGTGCCAGTAGCCCCTCGGCAGATCGGGGAGAGACCCAGTACTTC. Its translation: CASSPSADRGETQYF.

This chain links TRBV19 with TRBJ2-1; 8 nucleotides align to TRBD2. The germline gives CDR1 LNHDA, CDR2 SQIVND (reference sequence). Trimming at V came to 0 bases and at J to 0 bases, leaving 4 bases not matched to a gene. The CDR3 contains 17 residues. The CDR3 region is CASSIDESGSSYNEQFF. The CDR3 region has the DNA TGTGCCAGTAGTATAGATGAGAGCGGGAGCTCCTACAATGAGCAGTTCTTC.

CDR3 protein: CASSALAGGADTQYF. The CDR3, as DNA: TGTGCCAGCAGTGCACTAGCGGGAGGCGCAGATACGCAGTATTTT. The J gene is TRBJ2-3, the V gene TRBV2, with 12 bases lining up with TRBD2. V lost 4 bases and J lost 4; bases outside the gene matches: 3. The CDR3 totals 15 residues. Germline V gene sequence: CDR1 SNHLY, CDR2 FYNNEI. The whole variable domain, filled in from reference TRBV2 and TRBJ2-3, reads EPEVTQTPSHQVTQMGQEVILRCVPISNHLYFYWYRQILGQKVEFLVSFYNNEISEKSEIFDDQFSVERPDGSNFTLKIRSTKLEDSAMYFCASSALAGGADTQYFGPGTRLTVL.

As DNA, the CDR3 is TGTGCCAGTAGTACCTCACTAGAGACAGGGTTAGGGCGCACAGATACGCAGTATTTT. Translating gives CASSTSLETGLGRTDTQYF. This chain connects TRBV19 to TRBJ2-3; 7 nucleotides agree with TRBD1. Losses at the gene ends were 4 bases for V and 1 base for J; bases not matched to a gene: 17. The CDR3 runs to 19 residues. Germline lookup yields CDR1 LNHDA and CDR2 SQIVND (reference sequence).

DNA for the CDR3: TGTGCCAGCTCACCGACAGGGGAAAATTCACCCCTCCACTTT. Its protein product is CASSPTGENSPLHF. V usage is TRBV18 and J usage is TRBJ1-6, with 8 bases matching TRBD1. Germline V lookup: CDR1 KGHSH, CDR2 LQKENI. V lost 3 bases and J lost 7; bases outside the gene matches: 2. CDR3 length: 14 amino acids.

This sequence joins TRBV2 and TRBJ1-1; no reliable D call. CDR1 is SNHLY and CDR2 is FYNNEI in the germline V gene. V gave up 8 bases and J gave up 5 bases, with 9 bases separating them. The CDR3 is 11 residues long. The CDR3 region has the DNA TGTGCCAGCGGTGGGAGGACTGAAGCTTTCTTT. It is translated as CASGGRTEAFF.

This clone was recorded once. V usage is TRBV18 and J usage is TRBJ1-5; a possible D gene is TRBD1 (5 bases). The CDR3 extends over 16 amino acids. V was cut by 3 bases and J by 0 bases, with 12 bases left in between. Germline-derived CDR1 and CDR2 are KGHSH and LQKENI. DNA of the CDR3: TGTGCCAGCTCACCCGCCGACAGTTATAGCAATCAGCCCCAGCATTTT. It translates to CASSPADSYSNQPQHF.

The chain links TRBV5-4 to TRBJ2-1; 11 nucleotides align to TRBD2. V was clipped by 4 bases and J by 5 bases; unmatched bases: 5. The CDR3 contains 15 residues. Germline CDR1 reads SGHNT; CDR2 reads YYREEE (reference sequence). CDR3 DNA sequence: TGTGCCAGCAGCAGTGGACTAGCGGGCGACAATGAGCAGTTCTTC. Its translation: CASSSGLAGDNEQFF.

This sequence joins TRBV5-1 and TRBJ1-1; D not certain. Trimming shortened V by 0 bases and J by 4 bases, and 13 bases separated the two germline ends. The CDR3 extends over 15 amino acids. CDR1 is SGHRS, CDR2 YFSETQ, per germline. CDR3 bases: TGCGCCAGCAGCTTGGGGAGTATATTGGGCACTGAAGCTTTCTTT. Its translation is CASSLGSILGTEAFF.

The rearrangement links TRBV11-1 to TRBJ2-2; possibly TRBD1 for D (6 bases). Between the trimmed V and J ends, which lost 0 bases and 5 bases, there was a span of 16 bases. Germline CDR1 and CDR2: SGHAT and FQDESV (reference sequence). This CDR3 has 17 residues. The CDR3 here is CASSLALGGGSTGELFF. The CDR3, as DNA: TGTGCCAGCAGCTTAGCGCTTGGGGGCGGATCAACCGGGGAGCTGTTTTTT.

The CDR3 region is CASSYSRDRGDYGYTF. The CDR3 DNA sequence: TGTGCCAGCAGTTACTCACGAGACAGGGGGGACTATGGCTACACCTTC. The chain employs TRBV6-2 or TRBV6-3 and TRBJ1-2; 9 nucleotides agree with TRBD1. CDR1 and CDR2 from the germline V gene are MNHEY and SVGEGT. The CDR3 has 16 amino acids. The trim removed 0 bases at V and 3 bases at J, leaving 5 bases unmatched.

The V call is TRBV4-3, the J call TRBJ2-1, with a possible D match to TRBD2 (6 bases). Germline CDR1 and CDR2: LGHNA and YSLEER. This CDR3 has 15 amino acids. Trimming left V 0 bases short and J 6 bases short, with 12 bases between. The CDR3 here is CASSQDTGEGNEQFF. In DNA form, the CDR3 reads TGCGCCAGCAGCCAAGATACGGGAGAAGGCAATGAGCAGTTCTTC.